This passage covers 14 T cell receptor beta chains from one sample sequenced in a study of blood T cell repertoires in COVID-19. Profiled with immunoSEQ multiplex PCR; TCRdb holds only in-frame clones, not every one. Among 200,000 to 250,000 clones, roughly 80% were seen once, and the ten largest hold under 11%. The sequencing sample was made of peripheral blood. All receptors derive from a woman older than 75 with acute or convalescent COVID-19.

The genes are TRBV7-3 and TRBJ1-5; 10 bases are shared with TRBD1. Germline values: CDR1 SGHTA, CDR2 FQGTGA. CDR3 length: 16 residues. V gave up 6 bases and J gave up 4 bases; unmatched junction bases: 9. Written as DNA, the CDR3 is TGTGCCAGCAGAGGTTTTGACAGGGGGCGTAATCAGCCCCAGCATTTT. Translated: CASRGFDRGRNQPQHF.

This clone was found a few times. The gene calls are TRBV5-1 and TRBJ1-2; 9 nucleotides line up with TRBD1. V lost 4 bases and J lost 10; bases outside the gene matches: 5. This CDR3 has 12 residues. Per germline, CDR1 SGHRS and CDR2 YFSETQ. In DNA form, the CDR3 reads TGCGCCAGCAGCCAGGGACAGGGAGACTACACCTTC. Amino acid sequence: CASSQGQGDYTF.

The chain is built from TRBV4-2 and TRBJ2-3; 12 bases are shared with TRBD2. After removal of 4 bases from V and 2 bases from J, the junction contained 16 bases not matched to a gene. The CDR3 runs 20 residues. Germline CDR1 and CDR2: LGHNA and YNFKEQ. Here the CDR3 reads CASSPHLAGGPVRLTDTQYF. The DNA for the CDR3 is TGTGCCAGCAGCCCCCATCTAGCGGGGGGGCCGGTGCGCCTCACAGATACGCAGTATTTT.

V usage is TRBV14 and J usage is TRBJ2-1, with TRBD2 identical over 13 bases. CDR1 is SGHDN, CDR2 FVKESK, per germline. The junction had 5 bases not matched to a gene; V was cut back by 6 bases and J by 6 bases. This CDR3 contains 15 residues. This chain's CDR3 is CASRKGTSGINEQFF. Here the CDR3 DNA reads TGTGCCAGCAGGAAGGGGACTAGCGGGATCAATGAGCAGTTCTTC.

The chain links TRBV7-6 to TRBJ2-5; tentatively, D is TRBD2 (7 bases). Germline V lookup: CDR1 SGHVS, CDR2 FNYEAQ. The CDR3 is 14 residues long. Between the trimmed V and J ends, which lost 6 bases and 4 bases, there was a span of 15 bases. The CDR3 region is CASRAWGGGETQYF. The CDR3 DNA reads as TGTGCCAGCAGAGCTTGGGGGGGCGGAGAGACCCAGTACTTC. The entire variable domain, with the rest obtained from reference TRBV7-6 and TRBJ2-5, is as follows: GAGVSQSPRYKVTKRGQDVALRCDPISGHVSLYWYRQALGQGPEFLTYFNYEAQQDKSGLPNDRFSAERPEGSISTLTIQRTEQRDSAMYRCASRAWGGGETQYFGPGTRLLVL.

CDR3 in DNA: TGTGCCAGTAGTATAGATGGCCCCAGGCGAAGTTTCACCGGGGAGCTGTTTTTT. This sequence encodes CASSIDGPRRSFTGELFF. The V gene is TRBV19, the J gene TRBJ2-2, with D unclear. CDR1 and CDR2 (germline): LNHDA, SQIVND (reference sequence). CDR3 length equals 18 residues. The ends were cut back, 0 bases at V and 4 bases at J, with 18 bases in the middle.

A note on this clone: The identical CDR3 is also encoded by other nucleotide sequences in the sample. The chain combines TRBV2 with TRBJ2-3; 10 nucleotides match TRBD1. The germline gives CDR1 SNHLY, CDR2 FYNNEI. Trimming removed 6 bases from V and 3 bases from J; junction bases left unmatched: 0. CDR3 length: 13 amino acids. The CDR3 here is CASRDRGTDTQYF. The DNA for the CDR3 is TGTGCCAGCAGGGACAGGGGGACAGATACGCAGTATTTT. Drawing the rest from reference TRBV2 and TRBJ2-3, the complete variable domain is EPEVTQTPSHQVTQMGQEVILRCVPISNHLYFYWYRQILGQKVEFLVSFYNNEISEKSEIFDDQFSVERPDGSNFTLKIRSTKLEDSAMYFCASRDRGTDTQYFGPGTRLTVL.

A few counts support this clone. V usage is TRBV2 and J usage is TRBJ2-7; 12 bases fit TRBD1. Germline V gives CDR1 SNHLY, CDR2 FYNNEI. This CDR3 comprises 14 residues. The ends lost 6 bases at V and 7 bases at J; junction bases unmatched: 7. DNA of the CDR3: TGTGCCAGCAGGGGGACAGGGGGCACGGGAGAGCAGTACTTC. It is translated as CASRGTGGTGEQYF.

V gene TRBV4-3 combines with J gene TRBJ2-5; TRBD2 matches at 8 bases. CDR1 LGHNA and CDR2 YSLEER come from the germline V gene. This CDR3 is built from 17 residues. V was clipped by 3 bases and J by 4 bases; unmatched bases: 13. CDR3 loop: CASSQFHSGGPGETQYF. DNA of the CDR3: TGCGCCAGCAGCCAGTTCCACTCGGGGGGGCCTGGAGAGACCCAGTACTTC.

The CDR3 region is CASSVEGDTEAFF. Written as DNA, the CDR3 is TGTGCCAGCAGCGTAGAGGGGGACACTGAAGCTTTCTTT. The chain joins TRBV9 to TRBJ1-1, with a possible D match to TRBD1 (6 bases). The CDR3 runs 13 residues. CDR1 SGDLS and CDR2 YYNGEE come from the germline V gene. V was cut by 0 bases and J by 3 bases, with 6 bases left in between.

The chain carries TRBV29-1 and TRBJ1-2; 9 bases line up with TRBD1. The CDR3 runs to 15 residues. Germline-derived CDR1 and CDR2 are SQVTM and ANQGSEA. Losses at the gene ends were 0 bases for V and 4 bases for J; bases not matched to a gene: 6. The CDR3 region is CSVEERDRAGYGYTF. Here the CDR3 DNA reads TGCAGCGTTGAAGAGAGGGACAGGGCCGGCTATGGCTACACCTTC.

CDR3 nucleotides: TGTGCCAGCAGTCCGGACAGGGTTACCTACGAGCAGTACTTC. Protein: CASSPDRVTYEQYF. J is TRBJ2-7 and V is TRBV27, with 8 bases identical to TRBD1. The germline V gene has CDR1 MNHEY and CDR2 SMNVEV (reference sequence). The CDR3 is 14 amino acids. V was clipped by 5 bases and J by 2 bases; unmatched bases: 5.

The chain has TRBV18 and TRBJ2-7; D is possibly TRBD1 (5 bases). Germline CDR1 KGHSH, CDR2 LQKENI. Trimming stripped 8 bases from V and 1 base from J, with 12 bases between. There are 13 residues in the CDR3. The DNA of the CDR3 is TGTGCCAGCCGAGACAGACGGTCCTACGAGCAGTACTTC. It yields the protein CASRDRRSYEQYF.

The chain combines TRBV2 with TRBJ1-5; D might be TRBD1 (5 bases). V gave up 3 bases and J gave up 4 bases, with 13 bases separating them. CDR1 SNHLY and CDR2 FYNNEI come from the germline V gene. This CDR3 is built from 15 residues. The CDR3: CASSDRAGINQPQHF. The CDR3 DNA is TGTGCCAGCAGTGATCGGGCAGGGATAAATCAGCCCCAGCATTTT.